Shown below are 5 T cell receptor beta chains from a single sample sequenced in a study of blood T cell repertoires in COVID-19. Sequenced by immunoSEQ multiplex PCR; TCRdb stores in-frame clones only, minus some. This sample has under 200,000 clones, with about four fifths found just once. Sequenced: peripheral blood. These TCRs come from a man between 65 and 80 years old with active or convalescent COVID-19.

The genes are TRBV4-1 and TRBJ2-1, with 14 bases identical to TRBD2. V shed 0 bases, J shed 7 bases, and the junction held 5 bases outside the gene matches. The germline gives CDR1 MGHRA, CDR2 YSYEKL. The CDR3 totals 17 residues. In nucleotides, the CDR3 is TGCGCCAGCAGCCAAGATTGGGGACTAGCGGGAGTGAATGAGCAGTTCTTC. Translated: CASSQDWGLAGVNEQFF.

This clone has only a few counts. The chain combines TRBV19 with TRBJ1-4, with D possibly being TRBD1 (5 bases). Trimming shortened V by 4 bases and J by 1 base, and 10 bases separated the two germline ends. Germline-derived CDR1 and CDR2 are LNHDA and SQIVND (reference sequence). This CDR3 is built from 15 residues. The CDR3 loop reads CASSTGSGTNEKLFF. DNA of the CDR3: TGTGCCAGTAGTACAGGGTCTGGAACTAATGAAAAACTGTTTTTT.

The gene calls are TRBV15 and TRBJ1-3, with D uncertain. CDR1 is LNHNV and CDR2 is YYDKDF in the germline V gene (reference sequence). V shed 4 bases and J shed 4 bases, with 8 bases lying between them. The CDR3 has 13 residues. CDR3 nucleotides: TGTGCCACCAGCATGCGGAGCGGAAACACCATATATTTT. Translating gives CATSMRSGNTIYF.

The rearrangement uses TRBV10-1 and TRBJ2-3, with TRBD1 as a possible D gene (5 bases). The CDR3 covers 14 residues. Germline V lookup: CDR1 WNHNN, CDR2 SYGVQD (reference sequence). The germline V and J ends were trimmed by 5 bases and 2 bases, with 11 bases remaining between them. The CDR3 DNA is TGCGCCAGCAGTCGTCGACAGCACACAGATACGCAGTATTTT. It codes for CASSRRQHTDTQYF.

The rearrangement joins TRBV10-3 to TRBJ2-1; possible D gene TRBD1, 6 bases. The ends were cut back, 3 bases at V and 8 bases at J, with 14 bases in the middle. This CDR3 comprises 14 residues. Germline loops: CDR1 ENHRY, CDR2 SYGVKD. CDR3 in amino acids: CAISDGNRVHEQFF. DNA of the CDR3: TGTGCCATCAGTGATGGTAACAGGGTCCATGAGCAGTTCTTC.